One and the same sample provided the 2 T cell receptor beta chains below, sequenced in a study of blood T cell repertoires in COVID-19. Sequencing used immunoSEQ multiplex PCR; TCRdb keeps in-frame clones, though not all of them. This table has around 360,000 clones, roughly 87% appearing once. Sequencing was done on a sample of PBMCs or T cells enriched from blood (not recorded which). The receptors originated from a woman younger than 45 who had recovered from COVID-19.

The CDR3 sequence: CASSGRDEQFF. CDR3 DNA: TGTGCCAGCAGTGGGCGGGATGAGCAGTTCTTC. The chain links TRBV12-3 or TRBV12-4 to TRBJ2-1; TRBD2 is a possible D gene (5 bases). V lost 5 bases and J 8 bases, leaving 7 bases between the germline ends. This CDR3 has 11 amino acids.

V is TRBV5-1 and J is TRBJ1-2; no clear D gene. The germline gives CDR1 SGHRS, CDR2 YFSETQ. This CDR3 is built from 17 residues. The V and J ends lost 2 bases and 0 bases respectively, with 17 bases between them. In DNA form, the CDR3 reads TGCGCCAGCAGCTTAACTCTAGCGGGCCATGCTAACTATGGCTACACCTTC. This gives the protein CASSLTLAGHANYGYTF.